This passage covers 25 T cell receptor beta chains from one sample sequenced in a study of T cells in localized non-small cell lung cancer. Sequencing used immunoSEQ multiplex PCR; TCRdb keeps in-frame clones, though not all of them. The sample carries over a thousand clones, roughly a quarter recorded once. Sample: normal lung tissue next to the tumor, taken before any cancer treatment. These TCRs come from a man aged 40 to 70 with stage II squamous cell lung carcinoma.

The chain has TRBV29-1 and TRBJ2-3; D may be TRBD1 or TRBD2 (5 bases each). V was clipped by 7 bases and J by 2 bases, with 10 bases between them. This CDR3 is 12 amino acids long. Germline CDR1 and CDR2: SQVTM and ANQGSEA. The CDR3 bases are TGCAGCGCCGGGGCTATCACAGATACGCAGTATTTT. Translating it yields CSAGAITDTQYF.

In this sample, this clone turned up once. The chain links TRBV5-1 to TRBJ2-1; tentatively, D is TRBD2 (5 bases). The V gene's germline CDR1 is SGHRS and CDR2 YFSETQ. This CDR3 is 15 amino acids long. Trimming cost V 4 bases and J 6 bases, with 17 bases left between them. CDR3 loop: CASSVGLGRINEQFF. The CDR3 bases are TGCGCCAGCAGCGTCGGACTTGGGCGGATCAATGAGCAGTTCTTC.

The chain joins TRBV30 to TRBJ2-1; TRBD2 is a possible D gene (6 bases). CDR1 is GTSNPN, CDR2 SVGIG, per germline (reference sequence). Trimming left V 8 bases short and J 4 bases short, with 12 bases between. The length of the CDR3 is 12 residues. CDR3 bases: TGTGCCCTGTCGGGAGTATACAATGAGCAGTTCTTC. Translation: CALSGVYNEQFF.

This clone was seen a few times. J is TRBJ2-5 and V is TRBV11-3, with a weak D call TRBD1 (6 bases). CDR1 SGHNT and CDR2 YENEEA come from the germline V gene. V was clipped by 6 bases and J by 4 bases, with 15 bases between them. The CDR3 runs to 14 residues. Here the CDR3 DNA reads TGTGCCAGCAGAACCGAACTAGGGGGAGAGACCCAGTACTTC. Translation gives CASRTELGGETQYF.

The V and J genes are TRBV15 and TRBJ1-3; D is uncertain. The CDR3 has 15 amino acids. The germline V and J ends were trimmed by 0 bases and 4 bases, with 10 bases remaining between them. The germline V gene has CDR1 LNHNV and CDR2 YYDKDF (reference sequence). The CDR3 DNA reads TGTGCCACCAGCAGAGATTCAACACGGGGAAACACCATATATTTT. Translation gives CATSRDSTRGNTIYF.

The chain recombines TRBV6-8 with TRBJ1-2; TRBD1 agrees at 7 bases. The CDR3 runs to 15 residues. Trimming removed 6 bases from V and 4 bases from J; junction bases left unmatched: 11. The V gene's germline CDR1 is MNHGY and CDR2 SAAAGT. CDR3 loop: CASRPRDRQFYGYTF. CDR3 coding DNA: TGTGCCAGCAGACCCAGGGACAGACAATTCTATGGCTACACCTTC.

V usage is TRBV6-8 and J usage is TRBJ2-2, with 11 bases lining up with TRBD1. Losses at the gene ends were 0 bases for V and 5 bases for J; bases not matched to a gene: 2. The germline CDR1 and CDR2 sequences are MNHGY and SAAAGT. The CDR3 loop spans 16 amino acids. The CDR3 nucleotides are TGTGCCAGCAGTTACTCGGGGACAGGGGGTACCGGGGAGCTGTTTTTT. This sequence encodes CASSYSGTGGTGELFF.

The V call is TRBV29-1, the J call TRBJ2-2; a weak D match, TRBD2 (6 bases). V shed 5 bases and J shed 7 bases, with 20 bases lying between them. This CDR3 comprises 15 residues. In germline, CDR1 is SQVTM, CDR2 ANQGSEA. CDR3 bases: TGCAGCGTTAAACGAGGGACTGCGCCCCACGGGGAGCTGTTTTTT. Its translation: CSVKRGTAPHGELFF.

In its sample, this clone is medium-sized. The chain employs TRBV4-1 and TRBJ1-1, with 7 bases matching TRBD1. The CDR3 length is 13 residues. Germline V CDR1 and CDR2: MGHRA, YSYEKL. Unmatched junction bases numbered 3, after V lost 2 bases and J lost 6 bases. The CDR3 DNA is TGCGCCAGCAGCCAACAGGGGGGGGCTGAAGCTTTCTTT. Amino acid sequence: CASSQQGGAEAFF.

The chain uses TRBV11-3 and TRBJ2-1; a weak D match, TRBD1 (6 bases). With 7 bases removed from V and 7 bases from J, the gap between germline ends came to 29 bases. This CDR3 comprises 18 residues. Germline loops: CDR1 SGHNT, CDR2 YENEEA. CDR3 sequence (DNA): TGTGCCAGCAACCTTTCGGGGAACCGGGACACTAGGGCAAATGAGCAGTTCTTC. As protein: CASNLSGNRDTRANEQFF.

A few counts support this clone. The chain recombines TRBV7-5 with TRBJ1-4; TRBD1, the D gene given by the table, was not confirmed from the DNA. TRBV7-5 is flagged as a pseudogene. The CDR3 spans 16 residues. Written as DNA, the CDR3 is TGTGCCAGCAGCTTACTCCAGATGGCAACTAATGAAAAACTGTTTTTT. This codes for CASSLLQMATNEKLFF.

V and J are TRBV15 and TRBJ1-2; D is unresolved. Trimming stripped 0 bases from V and 4 bases from J, with 12 bases between. Per germline, CDR1 LNHNV and CDR2 YYDKDF (reference sequence). This CDR3 is 15 amino acids long. The CDR3 nucleotides are TGTGCCACCAGCAGAGAACAGCGAGCGGCCTATGGCTACACCTTC. Translating it yields CATSREQRAAYGYTF.

V usage is TRBV30 and J usage is TRBJ1-2; the match to TRBD1 covers 8 bases. CDR3 length equals 14 residues. Germline V gene sequence: CDR1 GTSNPN, CDR2 SVGIG (reference sequence). With 4 bases clipped from V and 4 bases from J, the junction kept 8 bases outside the gene matches. CDR3 residues: CAWNQQGVLYGYTF. The CDR3 DNA follows: TGTGCCTGGAACCAACAGGGGGTTCTCTATGGCTACACCTTC.

The chain has TRBV15 and TRBJ2-1, with D possibly matching TRBD2 (6 bases). Germline loops: CDR1 LNHNV, CDR2 YYDKDF (reference sequence). The V and J ends lost 1 base and 6 bases respectively, with 10 bases between them. The CDR3 runs 14 residues. CDR3 sequence: CATSRGGTINEQFF. CDR3 bases: TGTGCCACCAGCAGAGGCGGGACCATCAATGAGCAGTTCTTC.

This rearrangement joins TRBV11-3 to TRBJ1-1; D may be TRBD1 (5 bases). Trimming took off 5 bases at V and 3 bases at J, with 13 bases between the two ends. Germline V gives CDR1 SGHNT, CDR2 YENEEA. CDR3 length: 14 residues. The chain's CDR3 is CASSMSQGYTEAFF. CDR3 in DNA: TGTGCCAGCAGCATGTCTCAGGGATACACTGAAGCTTTCTTT.

The table lists this clone with a few counts. The chain couples TRBV7-5 to TRBJ1-5. TRBV7-5 is recorded as a pseudogene. There are 15 residues in the CDR3. The CDR3 sequence: CASSLGRDSNQPQHF. CDR3 nucleotides: TGTGCCAGCAGCTTGGGTCGTGATAGCAATCAGCCCCAGCATTTT.

The gene calls are TRBV28 and TRBJ2-7; 9 bases fit TRBD2. Germline CDR1 reads MDHEN; CDR2 reads SYDVKM. There are 12 residues in the CDR3. V dropped 9 bases and J dropped 4; count of bases not matched to a gene: 4. CDR3 DNA sequence: TGTGCCAGTAGCGGGAGTTTTTACGAGCAGTACTTC. It codes for CASSGSFYEQYF.

By frequency in the sample, this clone is medium-sized (0.01 to 0.1%). The chain recombines TRBV9 with TRBJ2-1; D not resolved. Germline values: CDR1 SGDLS, CDR2 YYNGEE. Trimming cost V 4 bases and J 9 bases, with 20 bases left between them. The CDR3 has 15 residues. The CDR3 coding sequence is TGTGCCAGCAGCCGAGAAATCCATGCCTGGGGTGAGCAGTTCTTC. It encodes CASSREIHAWGEQFF. The complete variable domain, with remaining parts taken from reference TRBV9 and TRBJ2-1, reads DSGVTQTPKHLITATGQRVTLRCSPRSGDLSVYWYQQSLDQGLQFLIQYYNGEERAKGNILERFSAQQFPDLHSELNLSSLELGDSALYFCASSREIHAWGEQFFGPGTRLTVL.

This clone has only a few counts. V is TRBV14 and J is TRBJ2-1; 8 bases agree with TRBD2. Germline loops: CDR1 SGHDN, CDR2 FVKESK. The trim removed 1 base at V and 8 bases at J, leaving 10 bases unmatched. The CDR3 has 16 amino acids. The CDR3 spells CASSQGGTRWPYEQFF. The CDR3 DNA follows: TGTGCCAGCAGCCAAGGAGGGACTAGATGGCCATATGAGCAGTTCTTC.

The J gene is TRBJ1-5, the V gene TRBV10-2; D is perhaps TRBD1 (6 bases). Between the trimmed V and J ends, which lost 4 bases and 4 bases, there was a span of 20 bases. Germline values: CDR1 WSHSY, CDR2 SAAADI. The CDR3 contains 17 residues. CDR3 nucleotides: TGCGCCAGCAGTGTCGGCCCAGGGGATTCGGGGAATCAGCCCCAGCATTTT. This sequence encodes CASSVGPGDSGNQPQHF.

Within the sample, this clone is medium-sized (0.01 to 0.1%). The rearrangement uses TRBV11-3 and TRBJ1-1; 11 bases are shared with TRBD1. The CDR3 is 18 residues long. V lost 4 bases and J lost 3; bases outside the gene matches: 13. Germline CDR1 SGHNT, CDR2 YENEEA. The CDR3 protein is CASSSSGQGAVRDTEAFF. DNA of the CDR3: TGTGCCAGCAGCTCCAGCGGACAGGGGGCTGTAAGGGACACTGAAGCTTTCTTT. The full variable domain, rest sourced from reference TRBV11-3 and TRBJ1-1, is EAGVVQSPRYKIIEKKQPVAFWCNPISGHNTLYWYLQNLGQGPELLIRYENEEAVDDSQLPKDRFSAERLKGVDSTLKIQPAELGDSAVYLCASSSSGQGAVRDTEAFFGQGTRLTVV.

This clone was counted a few times. The genes are TRBV1 and TRBJ2-3; the table's D call of TRBD2 was not tested on the DNA. TRBV1 is labeled a pseudogene. The CDR3 spans 15 residues. Here the CDR3 reads CASSQDRLYTDTQYF. The CDR3 DNA reads TGCGCCAGCAGCCAAGATCGTCTCTACACAGATACGCAGTATTTT.

By frequency in the sample, this clone is medium-sized. J is TRBJ2-3 and V is TRBV7-2; D gene uncertain. Germline V gene lookup returns CDR1 SGHTA and CDR2 FQGNSA. Trimming took off 3 bases at V and 1 base at J, with 5 bases between the two ends. This CDR3 has 13 residues. CDR3 sequence: CASSFVGTDTQYF. CDR3 in DNA: TGTGCCAGCAGCTTCGTTGGCACAGATACGCAGTATTTT. Full variable domain (outside the CDR3, taken from reference TRBV7-2 and TRBJ2-3): GAGVSQSPSNKVTEKGKDVELRCDPISGHTALYWYRQSLGQGLEFLIYFQGNSAPDKSGLPSDRFSAERTGGSVSTLTIQRTQQEDSAVYLCASSFVGTDTQYFGPGTRLTVL.

The chain recombines TRBV18 with TRBJ2-2, with 7 bases matching TRBD1. This CDR3 is built from 15 residues. After removal of 3 bases from V and 15 bases from J, the junction contained 16 bases not matched to a gene. The germline gives CDR1 KGHSH, CDR2 LQKENI. CDR3 sequence (DNA): TGTGCCAGCTCACCCCTTGATACTGGGACAGTTACGGTGTTTTTT. This sequence encodes CASSPLDTGTVTVFF.

V usage is TRBV15 and J usage is TRBJ1-5; 10 nucleotides line up with TRBD1. CDR3 size: 18 residues. V trimming: 6 bases; J trimming: 0 bases; junction bases outside the gene matches: 11. Germline V gives CDR1 LNHNV, CDR2 YYDKDF (reference sequence). The chain's CDR3 is CATRHYRTGGNSNQPQHF. In DNA, the CDR3 is TGTGCCACCAGACACTACAGGACAGGGGGAAATAGCAATCAGCCCCAGCATTTT.